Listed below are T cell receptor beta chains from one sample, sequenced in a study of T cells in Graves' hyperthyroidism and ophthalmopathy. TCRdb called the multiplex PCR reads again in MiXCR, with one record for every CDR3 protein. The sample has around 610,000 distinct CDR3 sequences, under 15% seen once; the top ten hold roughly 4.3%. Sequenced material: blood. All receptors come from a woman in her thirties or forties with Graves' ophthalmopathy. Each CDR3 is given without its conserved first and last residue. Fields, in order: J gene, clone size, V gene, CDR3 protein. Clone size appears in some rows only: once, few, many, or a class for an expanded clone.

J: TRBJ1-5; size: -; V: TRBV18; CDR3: ASSPSRDSRPGNQPQH
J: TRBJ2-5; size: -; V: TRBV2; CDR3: ASSELAPAGETQY
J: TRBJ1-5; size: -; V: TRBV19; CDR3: ASSILSSNQPQH
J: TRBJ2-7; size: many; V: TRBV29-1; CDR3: SVRAGTSGTYEQY
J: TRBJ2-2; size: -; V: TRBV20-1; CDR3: SARDRLRGIGELF
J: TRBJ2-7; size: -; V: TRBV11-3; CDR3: ASRDSTCYEQY
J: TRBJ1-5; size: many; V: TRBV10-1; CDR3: ASSEYQPQH
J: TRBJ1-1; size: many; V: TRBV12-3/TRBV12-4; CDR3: ATQRGQNTEAF
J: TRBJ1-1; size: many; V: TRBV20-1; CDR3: SAEAGPAFVTEAF
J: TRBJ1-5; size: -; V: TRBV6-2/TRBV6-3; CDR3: ATAEDRGWGQPQH
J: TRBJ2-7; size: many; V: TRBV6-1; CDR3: ASSGTSGRLRNEQY
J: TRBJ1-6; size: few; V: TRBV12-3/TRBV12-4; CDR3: ASNLSGQGHSPLH
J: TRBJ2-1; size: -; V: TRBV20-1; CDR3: SAILSGGKNSYNEQF
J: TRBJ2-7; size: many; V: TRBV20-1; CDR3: SATWTSGSAEQY
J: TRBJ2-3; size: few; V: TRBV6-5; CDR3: ASSSYRDRVADTQY
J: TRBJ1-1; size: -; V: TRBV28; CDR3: ASRTPSGGTKAF
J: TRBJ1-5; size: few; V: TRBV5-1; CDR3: ASSTTGVGQPQH